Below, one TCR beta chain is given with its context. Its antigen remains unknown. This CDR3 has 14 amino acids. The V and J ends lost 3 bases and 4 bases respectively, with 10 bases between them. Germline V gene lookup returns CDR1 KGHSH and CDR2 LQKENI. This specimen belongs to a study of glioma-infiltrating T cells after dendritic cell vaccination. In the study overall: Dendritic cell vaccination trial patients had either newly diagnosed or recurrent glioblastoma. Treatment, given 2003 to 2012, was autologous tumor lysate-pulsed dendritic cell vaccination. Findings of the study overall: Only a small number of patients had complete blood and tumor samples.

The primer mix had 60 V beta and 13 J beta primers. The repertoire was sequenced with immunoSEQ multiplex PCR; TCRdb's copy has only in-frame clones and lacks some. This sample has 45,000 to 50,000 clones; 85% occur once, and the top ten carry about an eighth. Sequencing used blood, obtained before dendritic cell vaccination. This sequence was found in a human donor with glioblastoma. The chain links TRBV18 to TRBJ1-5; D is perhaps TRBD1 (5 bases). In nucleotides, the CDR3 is TGTGCCAGCTCACCGGGGGGGATTAATCAGCCCCAGCATTTT. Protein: CASSPGGINQPQHF.